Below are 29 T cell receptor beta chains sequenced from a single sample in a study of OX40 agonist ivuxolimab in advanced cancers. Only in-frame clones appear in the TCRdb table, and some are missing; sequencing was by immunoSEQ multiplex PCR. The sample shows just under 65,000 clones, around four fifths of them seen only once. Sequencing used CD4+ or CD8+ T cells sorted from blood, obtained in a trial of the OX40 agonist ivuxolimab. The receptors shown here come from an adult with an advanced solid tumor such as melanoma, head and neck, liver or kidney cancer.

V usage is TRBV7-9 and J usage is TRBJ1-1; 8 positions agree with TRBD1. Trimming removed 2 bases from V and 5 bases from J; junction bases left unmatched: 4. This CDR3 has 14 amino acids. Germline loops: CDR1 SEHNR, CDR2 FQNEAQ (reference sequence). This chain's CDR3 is CASSLYRGYTEAFF. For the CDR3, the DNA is TGTGCCAGCAGCTTATACAGGGGGTATACTGAAGCTTTCTTT.

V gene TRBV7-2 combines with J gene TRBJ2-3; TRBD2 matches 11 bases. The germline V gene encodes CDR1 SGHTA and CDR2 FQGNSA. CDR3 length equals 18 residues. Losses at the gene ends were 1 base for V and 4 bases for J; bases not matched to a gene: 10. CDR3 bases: TGTGCCAGCAGCTTAGGAGGTCTAGCGGGAGGACGGGCAGATACGCAGTATTTT. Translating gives CASSLGGLAGGRADTQYF.

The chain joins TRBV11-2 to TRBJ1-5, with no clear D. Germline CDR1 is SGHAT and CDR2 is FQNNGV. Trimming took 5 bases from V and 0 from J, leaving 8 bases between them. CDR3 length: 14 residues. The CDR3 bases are TGTGCCAGCAGCCCGCGTCATAGCAATCAGCCCCAGCATTTT. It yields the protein CASSPRHSNQPQHF.

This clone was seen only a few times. CDR3 DNA: TGTGCCAGAAGCTTGGGCCCCCGCCGGGGCTACACCTTC. This translates into CARSLGPRRGYTF. The V gene is TRBV10-3, the J gene TRBJ1-2; D remains unclear. V lost 10 bases, J lost 8 bases, and 20 bases lay in between. This CDR3 spans 13 amino acids. The germline gives CDR1 ENHRY, CDR2 SYGVKD.

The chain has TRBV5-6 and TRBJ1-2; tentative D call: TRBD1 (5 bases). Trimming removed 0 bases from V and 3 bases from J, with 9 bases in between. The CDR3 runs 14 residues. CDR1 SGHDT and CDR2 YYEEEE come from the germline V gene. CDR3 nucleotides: TGTGCCAGCAGCTTGGAGGGACGATACTATGGCTACACCTTC. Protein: CASSLEGRYYGYTF.

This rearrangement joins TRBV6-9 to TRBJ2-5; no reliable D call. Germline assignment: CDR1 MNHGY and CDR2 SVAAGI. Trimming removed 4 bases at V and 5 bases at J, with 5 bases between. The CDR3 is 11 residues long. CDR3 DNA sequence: TGTGCCAGCAGTTCACGGGAGACCCAGTACTTC. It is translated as CASSSRETQYF.

The CDR3 sequence is CASSSYLAGTTSSYEQYF. Written as DNA, the CDR3 is TGTGCCAGCAGCTCATACCTAGCGGGGACGACCAGCTCCTACGAGCAGTACTTC. The rearrangement joins TRBV5-4 to TRBJ2-5, with 9 bases identical to TRBD2. TRBJ2-7 matches the DNA end more closely, so the J call is doubtful. CDR1 SGHNT and CDR2 YYREEE come from the germline V gene (reference sequence). The CDR3 totals 18 residues.

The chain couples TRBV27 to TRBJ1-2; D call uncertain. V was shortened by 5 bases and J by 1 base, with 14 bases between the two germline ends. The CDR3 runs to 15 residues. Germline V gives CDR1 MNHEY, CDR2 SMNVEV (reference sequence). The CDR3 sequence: CASSPAPMNNYGYTF. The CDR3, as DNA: TGTGCCAGCAGTCCCGCCCCCATGAATAACTATGGCTACACCTTC.

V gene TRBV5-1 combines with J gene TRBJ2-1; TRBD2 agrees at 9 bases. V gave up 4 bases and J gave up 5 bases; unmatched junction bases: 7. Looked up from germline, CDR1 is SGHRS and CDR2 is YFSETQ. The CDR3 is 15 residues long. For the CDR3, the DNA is TGCGCCAGCAGCCTGCTAGCGGGGAGGGACAATGAGCAGTTCTTC. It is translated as CASSLLAGRDNEQFF.

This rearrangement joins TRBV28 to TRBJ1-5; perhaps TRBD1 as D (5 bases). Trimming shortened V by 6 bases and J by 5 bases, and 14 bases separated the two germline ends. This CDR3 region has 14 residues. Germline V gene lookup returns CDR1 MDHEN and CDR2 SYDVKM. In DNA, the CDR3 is TGTGCCAGCAGGGGACCCAGGGAACATCAGCCCCAGCATTTT. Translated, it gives CASRGPREHQPQHF.

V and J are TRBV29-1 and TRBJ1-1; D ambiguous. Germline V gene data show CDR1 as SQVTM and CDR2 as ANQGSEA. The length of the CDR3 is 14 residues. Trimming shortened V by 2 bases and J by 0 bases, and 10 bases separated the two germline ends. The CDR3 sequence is CSVERREMNTEAFF. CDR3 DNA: TGCAGCGTTGAAAGAAGGGAGATGAACACTGAAGCTTTCTTT. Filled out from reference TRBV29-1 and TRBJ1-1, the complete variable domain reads SAVISQKPSRDICQRGTSLTIQCQVDSQVTMMFWYRQQPGQSLTLIATANQGSEATYESGFVIDKFPISRPNLTFSTLTVSNMSPEDSSIYLCSVERREMNTEAFFGQGTRLTVV.

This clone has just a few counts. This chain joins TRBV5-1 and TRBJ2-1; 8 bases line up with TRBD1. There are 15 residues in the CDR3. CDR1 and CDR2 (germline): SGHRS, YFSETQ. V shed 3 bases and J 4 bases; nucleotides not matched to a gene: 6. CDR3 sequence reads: CASSSQGVRYNEQFF. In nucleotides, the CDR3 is TGCGCCAGCAGCTCACAGGGGGTCAGGTACAATGAGCAGTTCTTC.

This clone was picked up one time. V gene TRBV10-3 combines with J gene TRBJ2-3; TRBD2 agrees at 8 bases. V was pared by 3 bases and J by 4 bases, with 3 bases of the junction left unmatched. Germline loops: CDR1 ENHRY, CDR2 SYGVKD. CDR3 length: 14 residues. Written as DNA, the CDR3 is TGTGCCATCAGTGATCGGGAGGGCGCAGATACGCAGTATTTT. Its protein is CAISDREGADTQYF.

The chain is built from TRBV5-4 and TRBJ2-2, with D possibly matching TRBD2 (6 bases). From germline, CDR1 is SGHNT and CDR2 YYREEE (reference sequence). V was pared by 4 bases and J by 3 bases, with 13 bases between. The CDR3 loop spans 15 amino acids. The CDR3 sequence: CASSVGGRDTGELFF. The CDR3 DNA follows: TGTGCCAGCAGCGTCGGGGGTCGGGACACCGGGGAGCTGTTTTTT.

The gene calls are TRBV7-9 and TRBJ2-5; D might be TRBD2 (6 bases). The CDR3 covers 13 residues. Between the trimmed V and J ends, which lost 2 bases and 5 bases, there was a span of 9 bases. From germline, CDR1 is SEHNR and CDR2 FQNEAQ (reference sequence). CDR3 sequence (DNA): TGTGCCAGCAGCTTACAAGGGAGGGAGACCCAGTACTTC. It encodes CASSLQGRETQYF.

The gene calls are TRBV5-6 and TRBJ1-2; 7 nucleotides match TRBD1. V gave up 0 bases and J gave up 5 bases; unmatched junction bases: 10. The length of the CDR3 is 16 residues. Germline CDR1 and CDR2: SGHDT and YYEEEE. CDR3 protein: CASSLGLQGIGYGYTF. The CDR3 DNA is TGTGCCAGCAGCTTGGGGCTACAGGGGATCGGGTATGGCTACACCTTC.

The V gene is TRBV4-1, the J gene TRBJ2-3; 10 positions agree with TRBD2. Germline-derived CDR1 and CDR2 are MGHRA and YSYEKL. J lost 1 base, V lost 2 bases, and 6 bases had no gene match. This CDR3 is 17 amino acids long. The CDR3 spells CASSQSGLAVGTDTQYF. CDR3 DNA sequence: TGCGCCAGCAGCCAATCCGGACTAGCGGTGGGCACAGATACGCAGTATTTT.

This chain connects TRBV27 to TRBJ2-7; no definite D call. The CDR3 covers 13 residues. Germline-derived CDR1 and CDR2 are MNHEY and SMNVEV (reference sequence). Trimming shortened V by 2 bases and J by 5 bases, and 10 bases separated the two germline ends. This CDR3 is CASSLRPENEQYF. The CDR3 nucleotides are TGTGCCAGCAGTTTACGGCCGGAGAACGAGCAGTACTTC.

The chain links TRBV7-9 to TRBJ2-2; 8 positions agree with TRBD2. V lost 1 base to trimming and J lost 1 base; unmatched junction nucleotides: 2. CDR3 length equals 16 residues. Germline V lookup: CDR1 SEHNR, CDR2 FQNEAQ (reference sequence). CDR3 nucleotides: TGTGCCAGCAGCTTAGTCGCGGGAGGGAACACCGGGGAGCTGTTTTTT. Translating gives CASSLVAGGNTGELFF.

This CDR3 reads CASSQDRAFTLGNQPQHF. The CDR3 DNA is TGTGCCAGCAGCCAAGACAGGGCATTCACCCTCGGCAATCAGCCCCAGCATTTT. V and J are TRBV4-2 and TRBJ1-5, with a possible D match to TRBD1 (5 bases). Germline lookup yields CDR1 LGHNA and CDR2 YNFKEQ. Trimming left V 0 bases short and J 2 bases short, with 17 bases between. The CDR3 runs 18 residues.

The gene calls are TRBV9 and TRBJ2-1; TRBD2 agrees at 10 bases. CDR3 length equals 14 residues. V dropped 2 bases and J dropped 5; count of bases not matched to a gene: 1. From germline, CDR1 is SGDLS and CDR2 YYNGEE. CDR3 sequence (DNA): TGTGCCAGCAGCGTTAGCGGGGGGAACAATGAGCAGTTCTTC. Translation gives CASSVSGGNNEQFF.

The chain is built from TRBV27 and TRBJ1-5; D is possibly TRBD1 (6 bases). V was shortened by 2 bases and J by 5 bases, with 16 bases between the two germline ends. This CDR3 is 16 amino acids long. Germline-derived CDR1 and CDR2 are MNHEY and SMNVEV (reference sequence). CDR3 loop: CASSLVYGGGYQPQHF. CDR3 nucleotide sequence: TGTGCCAGCAGTTTAGTGTACGGGGGCGGGTATCAGCCCCAGCATTTT.

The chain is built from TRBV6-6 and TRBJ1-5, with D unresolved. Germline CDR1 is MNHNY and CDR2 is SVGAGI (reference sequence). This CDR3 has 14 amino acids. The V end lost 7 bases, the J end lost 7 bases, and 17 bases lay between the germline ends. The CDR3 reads CASNNVGSGQPQHF. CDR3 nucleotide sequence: TGTGCCAGCAATAACGTAGGGTCGGGGCAGCCCCAGCATTTT.

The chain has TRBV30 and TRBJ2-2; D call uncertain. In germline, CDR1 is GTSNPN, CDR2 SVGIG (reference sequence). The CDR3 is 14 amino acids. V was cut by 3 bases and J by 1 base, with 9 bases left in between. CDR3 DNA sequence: TGTGCCTGGAGGGATCGACAGAACACCGGGGAGCTGTTTTTT. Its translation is CAWRDRQNTGELFF.

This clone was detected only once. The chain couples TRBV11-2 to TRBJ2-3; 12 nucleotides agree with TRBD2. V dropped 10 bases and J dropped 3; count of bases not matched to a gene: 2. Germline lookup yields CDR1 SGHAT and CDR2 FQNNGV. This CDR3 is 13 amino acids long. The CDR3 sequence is CATGLAGTDTQYF. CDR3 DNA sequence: TGTGCCACGGGACTAGCGGGTACAGATACGCAGTATTTT.

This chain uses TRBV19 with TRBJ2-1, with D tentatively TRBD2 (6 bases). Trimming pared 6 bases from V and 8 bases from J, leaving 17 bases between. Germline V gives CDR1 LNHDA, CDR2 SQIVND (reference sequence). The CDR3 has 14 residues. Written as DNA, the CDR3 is TGTGCCAGTAGCCCCCGGGGGAGTTCCCATGAGCAGTTCTTC. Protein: CASSPRGSSHEQFF.

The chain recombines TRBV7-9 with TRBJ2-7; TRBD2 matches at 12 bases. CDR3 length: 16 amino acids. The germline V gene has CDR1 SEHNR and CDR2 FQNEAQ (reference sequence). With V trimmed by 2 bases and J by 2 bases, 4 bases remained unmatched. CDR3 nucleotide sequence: TGTGCCAGCAGCTTAATACTAGCGGGAGGCCCCTACGAGCAGTACTTC. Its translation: CASSLILAGGPYEQYF.

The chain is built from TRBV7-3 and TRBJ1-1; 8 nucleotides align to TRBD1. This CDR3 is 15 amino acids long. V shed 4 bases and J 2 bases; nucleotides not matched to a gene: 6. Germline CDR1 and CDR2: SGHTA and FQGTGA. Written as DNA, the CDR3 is TGTGCCAGCAGCTCACTGGGGACAGGTAACACTGAAGCTTTCTTT. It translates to CASSSLGTGNTEAFF.

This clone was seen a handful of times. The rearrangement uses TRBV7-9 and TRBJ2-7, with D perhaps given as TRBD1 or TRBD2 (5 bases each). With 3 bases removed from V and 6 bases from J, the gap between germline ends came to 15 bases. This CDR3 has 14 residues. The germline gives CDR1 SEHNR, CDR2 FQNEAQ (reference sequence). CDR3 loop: CASSLGRGQAEQYF. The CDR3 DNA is TGTGCCAGCAGCTTGGGACGAGGGCAGGCCGAGCAGTACTTC.